The 15 T cell receptor beta chains below all came from one sample that was sequenced in a study of blood T cell repertoires in COVID-19. Produced via immunoSEQ multiplex PCR; TCRdb's table is partial and in-frame only. This sample has tens of thousands of clones, with less than 85% found just once. Specimen: peripheral blood. The receptors shown here come from a man older than 75 with acute or convalescent COVID-19.

The V and J genes are TRBV6-5 and TRBJ2-5; possible D gene TRBD2, 6 bases. This CDR3 contains 13 residues. CDR1 and CDR2 (germline): MNHEY, SVGAGI. Trimming shortened V by 10 bases and J by 1 base, and 13 bases separated the two germline ends. CDR3 loop: CAIIPGLQETQYF. Here the CDR3 DNA reads TGTGCCATCATTCCGGGACTCCAAGAGACCCAGTACTTC.

The rearrangement joins TRBV27 to TRBJ2-7; a possible D gene is TRBD1 (6 bases). Deletions cut 6 bases from V and 3 bases from J, with 15 bases between. CDR1 is MNHEY and CDR2 is SMNVEV in the germline V gene (reference sequence). The length of the CDR3 is 14 residues. The CDR3 sequence: CASRKQGMVYEQYF. CDR3 coding DNA: TGTGCCAGCAGGAAGCAGGGGATGGTCTACGAGCAGTACTTC.

The chain joins TRBV29-1 to TRBJ2-2, with 7 bases lining up with TRBD1. The CDR3 runs 11 residues. CDR1 and CDR2 from the germline V gene are SQVTM and ANQGSEA. The J segment lost 4 bases and the V segment lost 8 bases, leaving 1 base of the junction unmatched. CDR3 bases: TGCAGCTCAGGGGGCACCGGGGAGCTGTTTTTT. Protein: CSSGGTGELFF.

The chain carries TRBV28 and TRBJ1-3, with 7 bases identical to TRBD1. J was trimmed by 3 bases and V by 4 bases; bases with no gene match: 12. Germline CDR1 is MDHEN and CDR2 is SYDVKM. The CDR3 totals 17 residues. The CDR3 protein is CASSSGYRGRSGNTIYF. The CDR3 region has the DNA TGTGCCAGCAGTTCTGGCTACAGGGGCCGGAGTGGAAACACCATATATTTT. Full variable domain (remainder filled in from reference TRBV28 and TRBJ1-3): DVKVTQSSRYLVKRTGEKVFLECVQDMDHENMFWYRQDPGLGLRLIYFSYDVKMKEKGDIPEGYSVSREKKERFSLILESASTNQTSMYLCASSSGYRGRSGNTIYFGEGSWLTVV.

This chain uses TRBV2 with TRBJ1-6; 7 bases are a match to TRBD1. CDR1 and CDR2 from the germline V gene are SNHLY and FYNNEI. With 7 bases clipped from V and 7 bases from J, the junction kept 7 bases outside the gene matches. The CDR3 is 14 amino acids. The CDR3 sequence: CASNPGQSNSPLHF. CDR3 bases: TGTGCCAGCAATCCGGGACAGTCAAATTCACCCCTCCACTTT.

This clone was counted ten times or more. This chain links TRBV7-2 with TRBJ1-6; D is uncertain. Trimming stripped 5 bases from V and 9 bases from J, with 17 bases between. CDR1 is SGHTA, CDR2 FQGNSA, per germline. This CDR3 is 15 amino acids long. The CDR3 DNA reads TGTGCCAGCAGCACCCAATCGGGGAATCTTTCACCCCTCCACTTT. It is translated as CASSTQSGNLSPLHF.

The table lists this clone with a count of one. The gene calls are TRBV28 and TRBJ1-1; possible D gene TRBD1, 6 bases. Germline V lookup: CDR1 MDHEN, CDR2 SYDVKM. There are 12 residues in the CDR3. Trimming removed 2 bases from V and 7 bases from J, with 8 bases in between. In nucleotides, the CDR3 is TGTGCCAGCAGTTTAAAAGGGGGTGAAGCTTTCTTT. It yields the protein CASSLKGGEAFF.

The genes are TRBV6-6 and TRBJ2-7; 11 bases match TRBD1. The V gene end was trimmed by 6 bases and the J gene end by 9 bases; junction bases not matched to a gene: 10. Germline CDR1 and CDR2: MNHNY and SVGAGI (reference sequence). The CDR3 contains 14 residues. The DNA of the CDR3 is TGTGCCAGCAGAGCCGACGGGACAGGGGGATGGCAGTACTTC. Translated: CASRADGTGGWQYF.

This chain links TRBV30 with TRBJ2-5; no definite D call. CDR1 is GTSNPN and CDR2 is SVGIG in the germline V gene (reference sequence). V lost 3 bases and J lost 5, with 10 bases in between. The CDR3 loop spans 12 amino acids. This chain's CDR3 is CAWSELIETQYF. The CDR3 DNA reads as TGTGCCTGGAGCGAACTCATCGAGACCCAGTACTTC.

The gene calls are TRBV7-8 and TRBJ2-2; D is possibly TRBD1 (6 bases). CDR3 length: 17 amino acids. With 2 bases removed from V and 6 bases from J, the gap between germline ends came to 19 bases. Germline V gives CDR1 SGHVS, CDR2 FQNEAQ. The CDR3 region has the DNA TGTGCCAGCAGCTTAAGTCAGGGGTTTCTTTCAGCCGGGGAGCTGTTTTTT. Residues: CASSLSQGFLSAGELFF.

This chain links TRBV27 with TRBJ2-2; D gene uncertain. V lost 6 bases to trimming and J lost 6 bases, with 17 bases between them. This CDR3 has 15 residues. Germline V CDR1 and CDR2: MNHEY, SMNVEV (reference sequence). The CDR3 loop reads CASSLIAMFPGELFF. CDR3 sequence (DNA): TGTGCCAGCAGCTTAATCGCGATGTTCCCCGGGGAGCTGTTTTTT.

The chain carries TRBV7-9 and TRBJ2-6; TRBD2 might be the D (5 bases). The CDR3 loop spans 19 amino acids. The germline V and J ends were trimmed by 7 bases and 0 bases, with 22 bases remaining between them. CDR1 and CDR2 from the germline V gene are SEHNR and FQNEAQ (reference sequence). CDR3 bases: TGTGCCAGCACCGAATCGGAGGCGGAACTCGCCTCTGGGGCCAACGTCCTGACTTTC. It is translated as CASTESEAELASGANVLTF.

The J gene is TRBJ1-5, the V gene TRBV6-5, with 9 bases identical to TRBD1. Trimming removed 8 bases from V and 2 bases from J; junction bases left unmatched: 4. This CDR3 is built from 14 residues. Germline CDR1 and CDR2: MNHEY and SVGAGI. This CDR3 is CASGQGYGNQPQHF. The CDR3 region has the DNA TGTGCCAGCGGACAGGGGTACGGCAATCAGCCCCAGCATTTT.

CDR3 residues: CASSLTESITRGMNTEAFF. CDR3 coding DNA: TGTGCCAGCAGCTTAACCGAGTCCATCACCAGGGGTATGAACACTGAAGCTTTCTTT. The chain employs TRBV7-3 and TRBJ1-1; D perhaps matches TRBD1 (6 bases). Deletions cut 0 bases from V and 0 bases from J, with 20 bases between. Germline-derived CDR1 and CDR2 are SGHTA and FQGTGA. The CDR3 is 19 amino acids.

In this sample, this clone turned up once. The V gene is TRBV5-8, the J gene TRBJ1-1, with D perhaps matching TRBD1 (5 bases). V was pared by 2 bases and J by 5 bases, with 13 bases between. CDR3 length: 14 amino acids. Germline lookup yields CDR1 SGHTS and CDR2 YDEGEE. The CDR3 DNA follows: TGTGCCAGCAGCTTAGGGCAGGGTGGAACTGAAGCTTTCTTT. It translates to CASSLGQGGTEAFF.